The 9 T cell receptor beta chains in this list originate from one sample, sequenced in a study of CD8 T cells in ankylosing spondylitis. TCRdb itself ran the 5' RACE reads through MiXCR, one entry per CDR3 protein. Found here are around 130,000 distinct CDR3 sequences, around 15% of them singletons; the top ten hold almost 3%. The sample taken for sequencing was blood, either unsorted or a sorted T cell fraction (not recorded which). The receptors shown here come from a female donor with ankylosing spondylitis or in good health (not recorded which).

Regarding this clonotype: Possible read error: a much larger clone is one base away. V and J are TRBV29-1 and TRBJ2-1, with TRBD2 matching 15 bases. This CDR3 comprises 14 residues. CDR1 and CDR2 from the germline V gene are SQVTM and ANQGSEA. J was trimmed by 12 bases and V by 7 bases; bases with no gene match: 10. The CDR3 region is CSARTSGRGGGQFF. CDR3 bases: TGCAGCGCCCGGACTAGCGGGAGGGGAGGTGGGCAGTTCTTC.

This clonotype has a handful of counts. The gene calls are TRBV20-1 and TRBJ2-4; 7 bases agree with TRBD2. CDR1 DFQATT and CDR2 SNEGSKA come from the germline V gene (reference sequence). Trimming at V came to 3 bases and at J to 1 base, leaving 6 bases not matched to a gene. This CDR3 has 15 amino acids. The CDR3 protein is CSASWGGAAKNIQYF. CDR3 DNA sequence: TGCAGTGCTAGTTGGGGGGGAGCGGCCAAAAACATTCAGTACTTC.

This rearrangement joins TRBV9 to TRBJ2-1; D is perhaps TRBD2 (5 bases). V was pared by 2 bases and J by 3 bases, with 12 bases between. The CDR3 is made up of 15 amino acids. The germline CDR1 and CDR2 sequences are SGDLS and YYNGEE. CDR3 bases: TGTGCCAGCAGCGTCGGGCTAGCCAACTACAATGAGCAGTTCTTC. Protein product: CASSVGLANYNEQFF.

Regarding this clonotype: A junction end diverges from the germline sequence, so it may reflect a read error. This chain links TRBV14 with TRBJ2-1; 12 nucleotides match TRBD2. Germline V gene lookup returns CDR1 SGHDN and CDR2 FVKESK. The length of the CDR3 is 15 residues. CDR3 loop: CAGSPSGLAGFGSFF. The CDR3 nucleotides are TGTGCCGGCAGCCCATCCGGACTAGCGGGATTCGGTTCGTTCTTC.

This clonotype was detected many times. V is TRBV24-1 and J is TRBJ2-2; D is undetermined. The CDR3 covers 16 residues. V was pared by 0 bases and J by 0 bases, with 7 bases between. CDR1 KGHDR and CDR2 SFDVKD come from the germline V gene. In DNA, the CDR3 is TGTGCCACCAGTGATTTGGGCAGAACGAACACCGGGGAGCTGTTTTTT. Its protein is CATSDLGRTNTGELFF.

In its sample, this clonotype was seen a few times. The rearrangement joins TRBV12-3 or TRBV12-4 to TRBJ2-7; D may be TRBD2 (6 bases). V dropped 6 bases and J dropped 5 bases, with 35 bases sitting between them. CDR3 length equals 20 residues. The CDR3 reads CASRSLGGRIGRGRLDEQYF. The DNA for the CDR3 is TGTGCCAGCAGGTCCCTGGGAGGAAGAATCGGGCGGGGACGTTTAGACGAGCAGTACTTC.

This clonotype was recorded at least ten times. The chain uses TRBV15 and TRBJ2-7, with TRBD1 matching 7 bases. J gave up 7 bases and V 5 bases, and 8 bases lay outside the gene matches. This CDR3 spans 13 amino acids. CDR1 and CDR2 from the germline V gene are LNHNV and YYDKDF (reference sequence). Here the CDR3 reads CATSGDSGREQYF. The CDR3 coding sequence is TGTGCCACCAGCGGGGACAGTGGTAGAGAGCAGTACTTC.

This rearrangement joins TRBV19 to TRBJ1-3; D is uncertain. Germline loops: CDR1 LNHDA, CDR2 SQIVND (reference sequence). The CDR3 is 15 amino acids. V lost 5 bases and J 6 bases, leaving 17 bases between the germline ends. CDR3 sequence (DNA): TGTGCCAGTAGTTCCTCGGTAGGGTCGGCAAACACCATATATTTT. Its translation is CASSSSVGSANTIYF.

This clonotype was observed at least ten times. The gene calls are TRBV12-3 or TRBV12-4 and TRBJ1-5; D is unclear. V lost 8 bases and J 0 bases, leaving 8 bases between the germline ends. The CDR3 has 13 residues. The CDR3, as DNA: TGTGCCAGCGTGGGCAATAGCAATCAGCCCCAGCATTTT. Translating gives CASVGNSNQPQHF.